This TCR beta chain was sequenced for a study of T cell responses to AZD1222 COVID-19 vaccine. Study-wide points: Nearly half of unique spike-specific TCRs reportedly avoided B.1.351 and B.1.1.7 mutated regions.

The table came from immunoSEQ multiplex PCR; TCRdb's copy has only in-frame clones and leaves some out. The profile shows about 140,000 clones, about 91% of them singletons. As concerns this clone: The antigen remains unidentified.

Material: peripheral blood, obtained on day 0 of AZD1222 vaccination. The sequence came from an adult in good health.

CDR3 DNA: TGTGCCAGCAGCCTATACCGGACTAGCGGAAGCACAGATACGCAGTATTTT. This translates into CASSLYRTSGSTDTQYF. V and J are TRBV3-1 (or the pseudogene TRBV3-2) and TRBJ2-3, with TRBD2 identical over 10 bases. This CDR3 is 17 amino acids long. Per the germline V gene, CDR1 is LGHDT and CDR2 is YNNKEL (reference sequence). J lost 0 bases, V lost 4 bases, and 7 bases had no gene match.